These 21 T cell receptor beta chains were sequenced from one sample in a study of cytomegalovirus exposure and HLA in healthy donors. Method: immunoSEQ multiplex PCR; TCRdb's copy keeps in-frame clones and lacks some. In the table there are 150,000 to 200,000 clones, about 83% of which are singletons. Material for sequencing was PBMCs. These receptor sequences come from a woman aged 18 to 35 in good health and CMV-seronegative.

The chain is built from TRBV6-1 and TRBJ2-3, with 7 bases fitting TRBD2. The ends lost 1 base at V and 5 bases at J; junction bases unmatched: 9. CDR3 length: 16 amino acids. Germline CDR1 is MNHNS and CDR2 is SASEGT. In DNA, the CDR3 is TGTGCCAGCAGTGAAGTGCGGGGAGGGTGGGGAGATACGCAGTATTTT. Protein product: CASSEVRGGWGDTQYF.

The gene calls are TRBV5-1 and TRBJ2-1; D is ambiguous. The CDR3 loop spans 15 amino acids. The germline V and J ends were trimmed by 4 bases and 7 bases, with 18 bases remaining between them. From germline, CDR1 is SGHRS and CDR2 YFSETQ. CDR3 sequence: CASSLTTDTTNEQFF. CDR3 nucleotides: TGCGCCAGCAGCCTCACGACCGATACTACAAATGAGCAGTTCTTC.

This chain links TRBV20-1 with TRBJ2-7, with 9 nucleotides matching TRBD2. Per germline, CDR1 DFQATT and CDR2 SNEGSKA (reference sequence). This CDR3 is built from 11 residues. J gave up 9 bases and V 7 bases, and 7 bases lay outside the gene matches. The CDR3 sequence: CSVWRGGMQYF. The CDR3 DNA is TGCAGTGTGTGGCGGGGGGGAATGCAGTACTTC.

This chain uses TRBV4-2 with TRBJ2-1; 8 positions agree with TRBD2. Trimming removed 1 base from V and 8 bases from J; junction bases left unmatched: 7. CDR3 length equals 15 residues. The germline CDR1 and CDR2 sequences are LGHNA and YNFKEQ. CDR3 DNA sequence: TGTGCCAGCAGCCAAGGGTTAGCAGCGGGGGATGAGCAGTTCTTC. Residues: CASSQGLAAGDEQFF.

The chain links TRBV6-1 to TRBJ1-2, with D unclear. CDR1 is MNHNS and CDR2 is SASEGT in the germline V gene. Trimming cost V 4 bases and J 1 base, with 7 bases left between them. The CDR3 sequence is 13 residues long. The chain's CDR3 is CASSAIVNYGYTF. CDR3 DNA: TGTGCCAGCAGTGCCATAGTTAACTATGGCTACACCTTC.

The gene calls are TRBV11-2 and TRBJ2-2, with 14 bases matching TRBD2. Germline CDR1 SGHAT, CDR2 FQNNGV. This CDR3 has 18 residues. V gave up 4 bases and J gave up 3 bases; unmatched junction bases: 7. The DNA for the CDR3 is TGTGCCAGCAGCTCCTTGACTAGCGGGGGGGCCTACACCGGGGAGCTGTTTTTT. It encodes CASSSLTSGGAYTGELFF.

This chain joins TRBV5-1 and TRBJ1-1, with D perhaps TRBD1 (5 bases). V was trimmed by 2 bases and J by 6 bases, leaving 11 bases between them. This CDR3 has 13 amino acids. Germline-derived CDR1 and CDR2 are SGHRS and YFSETQ. CDR3 DNA sequence: TGCGCCAGCAGCTTCCAGGGTGCACCTGAAGCTTTCTTT. Protein sequence: CASSFQGAPEAFF.

V gene TRBV5-1 combines with J gene TRBJ1-1, with D maybe TRBD1 (6 bases). V shed 3 bases and J shed 5 bases, with 17 bases lying between them. The CDR3 loop spans 15 amino acids. Per the germline V gene, CDR1 is SGHRS and CDR2 is YFSETQ. This CDR3 reads CASSYKQGPETEAFF. In nucleotides, the CDR3 is TGCGCCAGCAGCTACAAACAGGGCCCGGAAACTGAAGCTTTCTTT.

This rearrangement joins TRBV28 to TRBJ1-2; 7 nucleotides align to TRBD1. V was pared by 6 bases and J by 3 bases, with 10 bases of the junction left unmatched. From germline, CDR1 is MDHEN and CDR2 SYDVKM. The CDR3 spans 15 residues. The CDR3 here is CASSSIFDRDYGYTF. The CDR3 DNA is TGTGCCAGCAGCTCTATCTTCGACAGGGACTATGGCTACACCTTC.

The rearrangement uses TRBV6-1 and TRBJ2-1, with 8 bases aligning to TRBD2. The CDR3 extends over 15 amino acids. In germline, CDR1 is MNHNS, CDR2 SASEGT. J lost 4 bases, V lost 1 base, and 3 bases had no gene match. Here the CDR3 reads CASSEGSGSYNEQFF. CDR3 DNA sequence: TGTGCCAGCAGTGAAGGCAGCGGGAGTTACAATGAGCAGTTCTTC.

This chain uses TRBV7-2 with TRBJ2-1; TRBD2 aligns across 7 bases. This CDR3 has 15 amino acids. Per the germline V gene, CDR1 is SGHTA and CDR2 is FQGNSA. V dropped 5 bases and J dropped 4; count of bases not matched to a gene: 8. As DNA, the CDR3 is TGTGCCAGCAGCCCCGGGACTAACCTGTACAATGAGCAGTTCTTC. Its protein product is CASSPGTNLYNEQFF.

The rearrangement uses TRBV4-1 and TRBJ1-2, with 9 bases matching TRBD1. Germline V gene data show CDR1 as MGHRA and CDR2 as YSYEKL. After removal of 1 base from V and 6 bases from J, the junction contained 6 bases not matched to a gene. The CDR3 totals 15 residues. CDR3 amino acids: CASSQVPGQGHGYTF. CDR3 sequence (DNA): TGCGCCAGCAGCCAAGTACCGGGACAGGGTCATGGCTACACCTTC.

This chain links TRBV11-1 with TRBJ2-7, with 7 bases lining up with TRBD1. V shed 5 bases, J shed 2 bases, and the junction held 9 bases outside the gene matches. This CDR3 region has 15 residues. The germline V gene encodes CDR1 SGHAT and CDR2 FQDESV (reference sequence). This CDR3 is CASSDTNRGTYEQYF. Written as DNA, the CDR3 is TGTGCCAGCAGCGACACCAACAGGGGAACCTACGAGCAGTACTTC.

The chain is built from TRBV4-1 and TRBJ1-3; 7 bases line up with TRBD1. V was clipped by 3 bases and J by 0 bases; unmatched bases: 8. Germline V lookup: CDR1 MGHRA, CDR2 YSYEKL. The CDR3 is 17 residues long. CDR3 bases: TGCGCCAGCAGCCACTCGGGACAGCTCTACTCTGGAAACACCATATATTTT. It translates to CASSHSGQLYSGNTIYF.

The V gene is TRBV2, the J gene TRBJ2-1; D is possibly TRBD2 (5 bases). The CDR3 runs 16 residues. With 6 bases removed from V and 5 bases from J, the gap between germline ends came to 20 bases. In germline, CDR1 is SNHLY, CDR2 FYNNEI. The CDR3 DNA sequence: TGTGCCAGCAGCACTAGAAGGTCAGAACCTAACAATGAGCAGTTCTTC. Translation gives CASSTRRSEPNNEQFF.

V usage is TRBV7-6 and J usage is TRBJ2-5, with TRBD1 as a possible D gene (5 bases). There are 13 residues in the CDR3. Germline lookup yields CDR1 SGHVS and CDR2 FNYEAQ. V was pared by 4 bases and J by 1 base, with 7 bases between. In DNA form, the CDR3 reads TGTGCCAGCAGCTGGACAAGCCAAGAGACCCAGTACTTC. Residues: CASSWTSQETQYF.

This clone has only a few counts. The chain employs TRBV2 and TRBJ1-2; 7 bases are a match to TRBD1. This CDR3 comprises 14 residues. Germline trimming cut 2 bases from V and 5 bases from J; bases unmatched to any gene: 5. Germline V gene lookup returns CDR1 SNHLY and CDR2 FYNNEI. The CDR3: CASSEHRGGYGYTF. The CDR3 nucleotides read TGTGCCAGCAGTGAACACAGGGGAGGTTATGGCTACACCTTC.

The chain couples TRBV6-1 to TRBJ2-7; 7 bases agree with TRBD1. Germline CDR1 reads MNHNS; CDR2 reads SASEGT. Trimming cost V 4 bases and J 2 bases; bases outside gene matches: 8. CDR3 length: 15 residues. The CDR3 sequence: CASSARGRVPYEQYF. DNA for the CDR3: TGTGCCAGCAGTGCCAGGGGGAGAGTGCCCTACGAGCAGTACTTC.

The chain is built from TRBV23-1 and TRBJ2-7; TRBD1 might be the D (6 bases). TRBV23-1 qualifies as an ORF whose function is uncertain. CDR3 length: 14 residues. Trimming removed 7 bases at V and 4 bases at J, with 17 bases between. CDR3 coding DNA: TGCGCCAGCAATTATCGGGACATTTCTTACGAGCAGTACTTC. Its translation is CASNYRDISYEQYF.

This rearrangement joins TRBV11-2 to TRBJ1-1, with 9 nucleotides matching TRBD1. CDR1 and CDR2 (germline): SGHAT, FQNNGV. The CDR3 runs to 16 residues. V gave up 5 bases and J gave up 11 bases; unmatched junction bases: 18. For the CDR3, the DNA is TGTGCCAGCAGCCCAGCATTGTGGACAGGGGCGTTAGGGGCTTTCTTT. This sequence encodes CASSPALWTGALGAFF.

The chain carries TRBV10-2 and TRBJ2-1, with TRBD1 matching 7 bases. The CDR3 length is 23 residues. CDR1 is WSHSY and CDR2 is SAAADI in the germline V gene. Trimming at V came to 0 bases and at J to 0 bases, leaving 23 bases not matched to a gene. This CDR3 is CASSESTLYRDRQEGLSYNEQFF. For the CDR3, the DNA is TGCGCCAGCAGTGAGTCGACTCTTTATCGGGACAGACAGGAAGGCCTCTCCTACAATGAGCAGTTCTTC.